This TCR beta chain was identified during a study of blood T cell repertoires in COVID-19. TCRdb keeps only in-frame clones here, not all; method: immunoSEQ multiplex PCR. The sample lists about 100,000 clones, roughly 87% occurring once. Per germline, CDR1 LNHDA and CDR2 SQIVND (reference sequence). The CDR3 runs 15 residues. V was clipped by 6 bases and J by 2 bases, with 13 bases between them. The V gene is TRBV19, the J gene TRBJ2-2; possible D gene TRBD1, 6 bases. The TCR comes from a man aged 25-45 years in a cohort sampled during active COVID-19. Sequencing was performed on peripheral blood. In DNA, the CDR3 is TGTGCCAGTAGCACCCAGGGGATTAACACCGGGGAGCTGTTTTTT. It translates to CASSTQGINTGELFF.